This record concerns one TCR beta chain sequence. Its target is unknown. The data are from a study of T cell responses to AZD1222 COVID-19 vaccine. General study results and limits: Nearly half of spike-specific TCRs reportedly target unmutated variant regions. The sample set comprised mostly white British donors with more females, and clonal diversity was possibly underestimated. Of the AZD1222 recipients, only six were seropositive at baseline.

Repertoires were generated with immunoSEQ multiplex PCR, while TCRdb's copy carries only in-frame clones and drops some. The top ten clones hold around 3.7% of a sample with roughly 200,000 clones, about nine tenths of them seen once. The source was peripheral blood, collected 28 days after the second AZD1222 dose. The receptor comes from an adult who received the AZD1222 COVID-19 vaccine.

CDR3 DNA sequence: TGTGCCAGCTCAACAGGGGAAGTCTCTGGAAACACCATATATTTT. It codes for CASSTGEVSGNTIYF. J is TRBJ1-3 and V is TRBV18; 7 bases are shared with TRBD1. CDR1 is KGHSH and CDR2 is LQKENI in the germline V gene. Trimming at V came to 5 bases and at J to 0 bases, leaving 4 bases not matched to a gene. There are 15 residues in the CDR3.